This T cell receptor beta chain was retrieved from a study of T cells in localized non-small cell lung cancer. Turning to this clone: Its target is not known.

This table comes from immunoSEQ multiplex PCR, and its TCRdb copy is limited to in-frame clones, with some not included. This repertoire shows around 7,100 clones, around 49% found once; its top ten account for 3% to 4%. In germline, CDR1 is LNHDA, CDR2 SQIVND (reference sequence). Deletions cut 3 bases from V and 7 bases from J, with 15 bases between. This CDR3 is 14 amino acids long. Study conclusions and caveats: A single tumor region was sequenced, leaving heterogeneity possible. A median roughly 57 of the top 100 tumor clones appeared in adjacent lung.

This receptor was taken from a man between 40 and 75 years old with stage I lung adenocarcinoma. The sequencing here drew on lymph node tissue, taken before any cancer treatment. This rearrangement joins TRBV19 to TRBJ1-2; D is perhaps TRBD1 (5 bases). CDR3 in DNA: TGTGCCAGTAGTATGGGGGGATTGCTTACTGGCTACACCTTC. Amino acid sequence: CASSMGGLLTGYTF.